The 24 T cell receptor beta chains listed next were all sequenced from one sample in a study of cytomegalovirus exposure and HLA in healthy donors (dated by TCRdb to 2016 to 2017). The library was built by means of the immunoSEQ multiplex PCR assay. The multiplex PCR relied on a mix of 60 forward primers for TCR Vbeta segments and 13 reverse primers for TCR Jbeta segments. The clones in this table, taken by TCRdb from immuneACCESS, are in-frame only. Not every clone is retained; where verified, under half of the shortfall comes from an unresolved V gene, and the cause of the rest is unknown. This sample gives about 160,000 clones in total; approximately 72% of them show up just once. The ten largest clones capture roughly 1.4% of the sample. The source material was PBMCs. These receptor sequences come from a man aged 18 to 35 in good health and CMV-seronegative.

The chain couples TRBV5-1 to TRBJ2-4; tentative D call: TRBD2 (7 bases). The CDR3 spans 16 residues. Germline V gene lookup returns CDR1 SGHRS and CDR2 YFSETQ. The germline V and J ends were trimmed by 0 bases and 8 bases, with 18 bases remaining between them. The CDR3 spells CASSLGGGAIWDIQYF. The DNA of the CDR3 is TGCGCCAGCAGCTTGGGGGGGGGCGCGATATGGGACATTCAGTACTTC.

The CDR3 DNA sequence: TGTGCCAGCAGTGACTCAGCGGGAAGCACAGATACGCAGTATTTT. Encoded protein: CASSDSAGSTDTQYF. The rearrangement joins TRBV6-4 to TRBJ2-3; 7 bases are a match to TRBD2. The V gene end was trimmed by 0 bases and the J gene end by 0 bases; junction bases not matched to a gene: 0. CDR1 MRHNA and CDR2 SNTAGT come from the germline V gene. The CDR3 contains 15 residues.

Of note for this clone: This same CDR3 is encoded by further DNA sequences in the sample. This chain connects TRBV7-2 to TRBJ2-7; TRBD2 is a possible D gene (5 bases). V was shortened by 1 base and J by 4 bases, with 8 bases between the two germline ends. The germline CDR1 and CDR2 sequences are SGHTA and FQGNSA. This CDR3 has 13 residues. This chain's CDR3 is CASSLGLAYEQYF. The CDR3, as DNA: TGTGCCAGCAGCTTAGGGCTAGCTTACGAGCAGTACTTC.

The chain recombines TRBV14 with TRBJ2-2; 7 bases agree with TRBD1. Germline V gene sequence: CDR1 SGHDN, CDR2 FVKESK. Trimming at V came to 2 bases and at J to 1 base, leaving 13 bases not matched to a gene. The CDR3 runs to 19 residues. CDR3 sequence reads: CASSQPLTTGVKNTGELFF. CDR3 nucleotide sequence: TGTGCCAGCAGCCAACCACTTACCACAGGGGTCAAGAACACCGGGGAGCTGTTTTTT.

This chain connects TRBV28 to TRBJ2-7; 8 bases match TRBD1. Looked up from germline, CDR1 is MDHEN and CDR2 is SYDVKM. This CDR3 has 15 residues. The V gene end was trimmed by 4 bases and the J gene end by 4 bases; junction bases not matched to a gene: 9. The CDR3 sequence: CASSSTDRVFYEQYF. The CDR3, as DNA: TGTGCCAGCAGTTCAACGGACAGGGTCTTTTACGAGCAGTACTTC.

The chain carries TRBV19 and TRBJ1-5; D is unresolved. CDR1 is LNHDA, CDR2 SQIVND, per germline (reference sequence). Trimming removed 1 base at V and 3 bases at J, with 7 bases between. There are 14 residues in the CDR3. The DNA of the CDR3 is TGTGCCAGTAGTATAGGAGGACTCAATCAGCCCCAGCATTTT. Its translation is CASSIGGLNQPQHF.

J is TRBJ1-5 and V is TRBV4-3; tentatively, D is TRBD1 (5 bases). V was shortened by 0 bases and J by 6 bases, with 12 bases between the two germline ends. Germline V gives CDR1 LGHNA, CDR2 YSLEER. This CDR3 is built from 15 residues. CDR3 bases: TGCGCCAGCAGCCAAGATCTGGGGGGTGGTCAGCCCCAGCATTTT. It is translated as CASSQDLGGGQPQHF.

CDR3 residues: CASSLGGPTGGNEQFF. In DNA form, the CDR3 reads TGTGCCAGCAGCTTGGGGGGGCCGACCGGGGGGAATGAGCAGTTCTTC. The V gene is TRBV5-4, the J gene TRBJ2-1; a possible D gene is TRBD2 (7 bases). V was shortened by 0 bases and J by 7 bases, with 17 bases between the two germline ends. This CDR3 is built from 16 residues. The germline gives CDR1 SGHNT, CDR2 YYREEE (reference sequence).

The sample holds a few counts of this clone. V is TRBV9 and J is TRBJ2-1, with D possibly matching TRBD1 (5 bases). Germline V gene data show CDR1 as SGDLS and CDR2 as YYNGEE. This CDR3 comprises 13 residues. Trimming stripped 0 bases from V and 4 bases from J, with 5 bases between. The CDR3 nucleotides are TGTGCCAGCAGCGTAGGACAGTACAATGAGCAGTTCTTC. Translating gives CASSVGQYNEQFF.

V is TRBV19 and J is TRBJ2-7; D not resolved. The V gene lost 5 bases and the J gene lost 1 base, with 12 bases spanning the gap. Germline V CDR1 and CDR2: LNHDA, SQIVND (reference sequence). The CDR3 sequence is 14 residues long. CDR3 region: CASSPAVESYEQYF. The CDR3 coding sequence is TGTGCCAGTAGTCCGGCCGTGGAGTCCTACGAGCAGTACTTC.

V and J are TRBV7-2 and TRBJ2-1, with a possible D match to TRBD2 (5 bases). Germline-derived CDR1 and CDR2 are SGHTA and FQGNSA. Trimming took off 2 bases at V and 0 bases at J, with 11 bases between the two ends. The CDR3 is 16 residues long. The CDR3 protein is CASSLNGGYSYNEQFF. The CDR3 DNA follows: TGTGCCAGCAGCTTAAATGGCGGGTACTCCTACAATGAGCAGTTCTTC.

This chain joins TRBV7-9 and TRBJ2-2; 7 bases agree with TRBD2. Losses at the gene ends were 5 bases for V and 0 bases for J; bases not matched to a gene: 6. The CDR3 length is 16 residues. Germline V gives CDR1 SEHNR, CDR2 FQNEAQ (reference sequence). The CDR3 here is CASSVWGGSNTGELFF. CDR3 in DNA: TGTGCCAGCAGCGTCTGGGGGGGGTCGAACACCGGGGAGCTGTTTTTT.

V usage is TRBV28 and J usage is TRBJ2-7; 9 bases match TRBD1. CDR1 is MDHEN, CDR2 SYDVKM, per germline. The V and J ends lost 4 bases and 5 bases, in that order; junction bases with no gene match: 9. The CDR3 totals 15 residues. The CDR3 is CASSSSHRGLDEQYF. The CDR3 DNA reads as TGTGCCAGCAGTTCCTCGCACAGGGGGCTCGACGAGCAGTACTTC.

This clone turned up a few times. The CDR3 spells CASSLDRESTDTQYF. CDR3 sequence (DNA): TGTGCCAGCAGTTTGGACAGGGAGAGCACAGATACGCAGTATTTT. The rearrangement joins TRBV28 to TRBJ2-3, with TRBD1 matching over 8 bases. V shed 3 bases and J 0 bases; nucleotides not matched to a gene: 2. The CDR3 loop spans 15 amino acids. Germline V gene sequence: CDR1 MDHEN, CDR2 SYDVKM.

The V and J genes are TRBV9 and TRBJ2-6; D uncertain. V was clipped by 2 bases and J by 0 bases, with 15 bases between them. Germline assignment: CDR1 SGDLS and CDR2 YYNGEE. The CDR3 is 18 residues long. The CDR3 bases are TGTGCCAGCAGCGTTCCGGGTATTCAGTCCTCTGGGGCCAACGTCCTGACTTTC. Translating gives CASSVPGIQSSGANVLTF.

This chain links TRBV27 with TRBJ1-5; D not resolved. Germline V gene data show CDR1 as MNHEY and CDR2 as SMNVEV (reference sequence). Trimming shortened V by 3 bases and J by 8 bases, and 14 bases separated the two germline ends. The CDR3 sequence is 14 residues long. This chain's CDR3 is CASSLRNPWEPQHF. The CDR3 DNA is TGTGCCAGCAGTTTGAGGAACCCGTGGGAGCCCCAGCATTTT.

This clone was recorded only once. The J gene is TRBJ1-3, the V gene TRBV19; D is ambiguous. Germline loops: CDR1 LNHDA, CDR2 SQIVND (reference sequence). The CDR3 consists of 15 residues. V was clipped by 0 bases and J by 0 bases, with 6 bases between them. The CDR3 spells CASSIDLVSGNTIYF. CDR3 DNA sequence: TGTGCCAGTAGTATAGATCTCGTCTCTGGAAACACCATATATTTT.

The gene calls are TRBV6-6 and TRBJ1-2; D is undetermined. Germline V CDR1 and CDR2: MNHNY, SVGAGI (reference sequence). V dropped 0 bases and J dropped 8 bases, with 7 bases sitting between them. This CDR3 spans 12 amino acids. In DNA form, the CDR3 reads TGTGCCAGCAGTTACTCTGAGGGAGGCTACACCTTC. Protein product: CASSYSEGGYTF.

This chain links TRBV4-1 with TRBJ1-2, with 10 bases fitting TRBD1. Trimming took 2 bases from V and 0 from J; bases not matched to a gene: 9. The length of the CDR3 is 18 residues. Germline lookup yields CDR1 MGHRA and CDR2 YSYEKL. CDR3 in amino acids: CASSQISGTGDTNYGYTF. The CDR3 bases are TGCGCCAGCAGCCAAATATCCGGGACAGGGGATACTAACTATGGCTACACCTTC.

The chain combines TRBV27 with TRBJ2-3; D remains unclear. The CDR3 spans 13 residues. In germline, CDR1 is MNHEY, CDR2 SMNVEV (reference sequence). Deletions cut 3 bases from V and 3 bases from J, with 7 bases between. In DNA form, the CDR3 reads TGTGCCAGCAGTTTGCGGTTTACAGATACGCAGTATTTT. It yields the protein CASSLRFTDTQYF.

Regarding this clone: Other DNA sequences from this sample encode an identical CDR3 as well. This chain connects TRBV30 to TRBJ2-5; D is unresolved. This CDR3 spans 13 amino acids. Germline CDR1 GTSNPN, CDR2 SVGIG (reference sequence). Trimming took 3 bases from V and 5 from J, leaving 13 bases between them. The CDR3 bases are TGTGCCTGGAGCCGACGACTCCAGGAGACCCAGTACTTC. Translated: CAWSRRLQETQYF.

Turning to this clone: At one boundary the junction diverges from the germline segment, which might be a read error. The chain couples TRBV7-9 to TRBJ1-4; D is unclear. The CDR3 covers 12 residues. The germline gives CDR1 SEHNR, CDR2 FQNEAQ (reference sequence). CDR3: CSSSLSAEKLFF. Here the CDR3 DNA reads TGTTCCAGCAGCTTAAGCGCGGAAAAACTGTTTTTT.

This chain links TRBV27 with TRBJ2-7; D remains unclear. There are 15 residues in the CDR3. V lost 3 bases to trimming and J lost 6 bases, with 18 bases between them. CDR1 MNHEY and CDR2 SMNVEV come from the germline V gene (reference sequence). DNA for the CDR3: TGTGCCAGCAGTTTTGAGGCAGACCGACCCTCCGAGCAGTACTTC. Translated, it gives CASSFEADRPSEQYF.

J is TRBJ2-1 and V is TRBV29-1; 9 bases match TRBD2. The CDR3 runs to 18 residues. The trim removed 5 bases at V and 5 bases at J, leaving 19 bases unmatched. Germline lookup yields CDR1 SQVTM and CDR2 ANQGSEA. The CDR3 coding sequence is TGCAGCGTTACCCCCGCTCTAGCGGGATCTGAGGGTGACAATGAGCAGTTCTTC. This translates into CSVTPALAGSEGDNEQFF.